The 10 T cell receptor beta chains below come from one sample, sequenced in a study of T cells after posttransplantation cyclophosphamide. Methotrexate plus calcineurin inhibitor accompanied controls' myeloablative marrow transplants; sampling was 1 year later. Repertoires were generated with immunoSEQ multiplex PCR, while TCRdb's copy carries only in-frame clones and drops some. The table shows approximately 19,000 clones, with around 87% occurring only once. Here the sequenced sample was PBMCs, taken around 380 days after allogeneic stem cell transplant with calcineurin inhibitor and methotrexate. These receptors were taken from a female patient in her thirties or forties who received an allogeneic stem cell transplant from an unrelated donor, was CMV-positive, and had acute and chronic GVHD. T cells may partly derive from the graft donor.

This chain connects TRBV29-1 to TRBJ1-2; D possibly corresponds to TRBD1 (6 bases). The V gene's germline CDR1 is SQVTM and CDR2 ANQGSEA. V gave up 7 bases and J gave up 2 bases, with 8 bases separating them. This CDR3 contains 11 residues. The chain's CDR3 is CSAGQNYGYTF. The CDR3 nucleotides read TGCAGCGCCGGACAGAACTATGGCTACACCTTC.

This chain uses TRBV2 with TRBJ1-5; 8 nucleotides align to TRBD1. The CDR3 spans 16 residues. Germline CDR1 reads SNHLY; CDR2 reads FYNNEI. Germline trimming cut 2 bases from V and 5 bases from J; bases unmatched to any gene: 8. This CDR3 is CASSEILWTGHQPQHF. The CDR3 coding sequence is TGTGCCAGCAGTGAAATCTTGTGGACAGGGCATCAGCCCCAGCATTTT.

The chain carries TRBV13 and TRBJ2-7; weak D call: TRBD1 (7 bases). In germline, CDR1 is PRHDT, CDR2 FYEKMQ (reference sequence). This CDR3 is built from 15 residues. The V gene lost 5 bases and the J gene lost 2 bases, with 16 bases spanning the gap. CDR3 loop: CASSPQGGGTYEQYF. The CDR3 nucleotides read TGTGCCAGCAGCCCCCAGGGGGGAGGCACCTACGAGCAGTACTTC. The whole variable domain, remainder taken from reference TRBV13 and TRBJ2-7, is AAGVIQSPRHLIKEKRETATLKCYPIPRHDTVYWYQQGPGQDPQFLISFYEKMQSDKGSIPDRFSAQQFSDYHSELNMSSLELGDSALYFCASSPQGGGTYEQYFGPGTRLTVT.

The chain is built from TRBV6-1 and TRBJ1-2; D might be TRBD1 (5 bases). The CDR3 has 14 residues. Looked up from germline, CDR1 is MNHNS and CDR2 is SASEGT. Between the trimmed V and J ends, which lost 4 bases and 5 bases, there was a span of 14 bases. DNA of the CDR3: TGTGCCAGCAGTGTCCTTCTGGGGGGATATGGCTACACCTTC. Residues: CASSVLLGGYGYTF.

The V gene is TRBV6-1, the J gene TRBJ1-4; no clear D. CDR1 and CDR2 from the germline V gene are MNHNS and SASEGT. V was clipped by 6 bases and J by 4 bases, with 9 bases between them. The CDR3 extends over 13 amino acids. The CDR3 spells CASRVGVNEKLFF. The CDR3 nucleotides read TGTGCCAGCAGGGTGGGCGTTAATGAAAAACTGTTTTTT.

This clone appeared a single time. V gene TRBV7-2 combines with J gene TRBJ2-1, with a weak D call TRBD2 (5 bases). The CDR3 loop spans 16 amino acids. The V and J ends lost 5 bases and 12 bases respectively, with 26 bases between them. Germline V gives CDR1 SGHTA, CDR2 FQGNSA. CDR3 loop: CASSPDGISSQVLQFF. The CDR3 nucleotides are TGTGCCAGCAGCCCCGACGGGATCAGCTCCCAGGTCTTGCAGTTCTTC.

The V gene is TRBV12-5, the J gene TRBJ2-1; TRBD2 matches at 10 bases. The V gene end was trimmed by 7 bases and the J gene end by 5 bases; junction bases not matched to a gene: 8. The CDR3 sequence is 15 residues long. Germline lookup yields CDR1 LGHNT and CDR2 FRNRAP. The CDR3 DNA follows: TGTGCTAGTGCCCTAGGCCTAGCGGGGGACAATGAGCAGTTCTTC. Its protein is CASALGLAGDNEQFF.

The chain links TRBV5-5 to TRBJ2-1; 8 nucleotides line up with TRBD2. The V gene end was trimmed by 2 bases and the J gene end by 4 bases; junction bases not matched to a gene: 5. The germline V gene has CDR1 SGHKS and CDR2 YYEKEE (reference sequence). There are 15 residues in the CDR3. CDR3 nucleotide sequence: TGTGCCAGCAGCTTAGATAGCGGGATATACAATGAGCAGTTCTTC. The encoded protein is CASSLDSGIYNEQFF.

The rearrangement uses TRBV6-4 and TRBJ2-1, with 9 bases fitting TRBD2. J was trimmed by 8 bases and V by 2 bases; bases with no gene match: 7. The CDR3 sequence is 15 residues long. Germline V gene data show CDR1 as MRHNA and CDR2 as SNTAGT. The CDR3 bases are TGTGCCAGCAGTGACGGGGGACTAGCAGGGGATGAGCAGTTCTTC. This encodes CASSDGGLAGDEQFF.

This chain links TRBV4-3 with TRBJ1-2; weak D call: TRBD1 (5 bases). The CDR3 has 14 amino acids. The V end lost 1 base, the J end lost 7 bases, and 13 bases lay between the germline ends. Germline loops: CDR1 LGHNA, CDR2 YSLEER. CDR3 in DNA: TGCGCCAGCAGCCAAGCAGCAGGGCCATCTGGCTACACCTTC. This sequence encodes CASSQAAGPSGYTF.